This T cell receptor beta chain comes out of a study of T-cell reconstitution after alpha-beta-depleted transplantation in children. Germline V gene lookup returns CDR1 SGHTA and CDR2 FQGNSA. CDR3 length: 15 amino acids. V dropped 0 bases and J dropped 0 bases, with 6 bases sitting between them. Unique molecular identifiers were incorporated into the prepared TCRbeta library. TCRdb processed the PCR reads anew with MiXCR; each CDR3 protein has one entry. The data show around 240,000 distinct CDR3 sequences, approximately 9.9% seen once. This clonotype was recorded many times. V is TRBV7-2 and J is TRBJ2-1; the D is unclear. This sequence was found in a human donor who donated a stem cell graft to a child with SCID. The material sequenced was PBMCs from the stem cell graft donor, taken from the stem cell graft. The CDR3, as DNA: TGTGCCAGCAGCTTAGCGGATAGCTCCTACAATGAGCAGTTCTTC. Its translation is CASSLADSSYNEQFF.